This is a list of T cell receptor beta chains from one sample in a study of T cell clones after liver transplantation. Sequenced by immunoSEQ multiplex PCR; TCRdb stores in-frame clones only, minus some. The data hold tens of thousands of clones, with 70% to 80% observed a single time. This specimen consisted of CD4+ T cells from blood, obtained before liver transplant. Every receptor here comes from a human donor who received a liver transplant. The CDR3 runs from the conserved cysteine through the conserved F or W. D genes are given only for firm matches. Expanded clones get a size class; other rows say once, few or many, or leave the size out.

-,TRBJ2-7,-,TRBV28,TGTGCCAGCAGTTCGACAGGTAGCTATCCTTTCTCCTACGAGCAGTACTTC,CASSSTGSYPFSYEQYF
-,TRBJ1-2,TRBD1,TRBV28,TGTGCCAGCAGTTTAGGGGGCCCCTCGGGACAGGGTGGGGGCTACACCTTC,CASSLGGPSGQGGGYTF
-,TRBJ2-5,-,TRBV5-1,TGCGCCAGCAGCTCAGGACAGAGACAAGAGACCCAGTACTTC,CASSSGQRQETQYF
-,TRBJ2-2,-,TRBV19,TGTGCCAGTAGTATACACGGGACCGGGGAGCTGTTTTTT,CASSIHGTGELFF
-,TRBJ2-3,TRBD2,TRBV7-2,TGTGCCAGCAGCGGGGGACTAGCGGGGTATGAAGATACGCAGTATTTT,CASSGGLAGYEDTQYF
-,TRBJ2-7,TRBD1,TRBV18,TGTGCCAGCTCACCAAAGCTGGCAGGGGGTTCGAGCTCCTACGAGCAGTACTTC,CASSPKLAGGSSSYEQYF
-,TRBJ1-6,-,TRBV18,TGTGCCAGCTCAGGCAGTAAGTCGGGAAATTCACCCCTCCACTTT,CASSGSKSGNSPLHF
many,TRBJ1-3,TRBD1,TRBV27,TGTGCCAGCAGTCCATCGAGGGACAGGGCTGGAAACACCATATATTTT,CASSPSRDRAGNTIYF
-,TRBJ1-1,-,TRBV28,TGTGCCAGCAGTATCGGACAGAACACTGAAGCTTTCTTT,CASSIGQNTEAFF
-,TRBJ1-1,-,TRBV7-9,TGTGCCAGCAGCTTAGCTTATCGGAGGCCCACTGAAGCTTTCTTT,CASSLAYRRPTEAFF
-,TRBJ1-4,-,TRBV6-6,TGTGCCAGCAGTTACTCAAGGGGGAATAATGAAAAACTGTTTTTT,CASSYSRGNNEKLFF
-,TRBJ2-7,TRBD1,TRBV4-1,TGCGCCAGCAGCCAGAGACCCGGACAGGTCCACTCCTACGAGCAGTACTTC,CASSQRPGQVHSYEQYF
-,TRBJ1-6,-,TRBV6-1,TGTGCCAGCAGTGAAGCGCAAAGCAGAAGGGGGACCTCCTATAATTCACCCCTCCACTTT,CASSEAQSRRGTSYNSPLHF
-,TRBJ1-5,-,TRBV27,TGTGCCAGCAGTCCATCCTCCGCCCTAGGGGTCAATCAGCCCCAGCATTTT,CASSPSSALGVNQPQHF
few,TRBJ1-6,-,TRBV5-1,TGCGCCAGCAGCTTGTTTCAGATTAATTCACCCCTCCACTTT,CASSLFQINSPLHF
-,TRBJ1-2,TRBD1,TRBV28,TGTGCCAGCAGTTTTTCAGGGGACAGGGTGAACGGCTACACCTTC,CASSFSGDRVNGYTF
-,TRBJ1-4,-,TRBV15,TGTGCCACCAGCAGAGGCACAAATGAAAAACTGTTTTTT,CATSRGTNEKLFF
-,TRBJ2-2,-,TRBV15,TGTGCCACCAGCAGAGATCGGGACTCTAACACCGGGGAGCTGTTTTTT,CATSRDRDSNTGELFF
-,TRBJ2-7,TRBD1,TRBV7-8,TGTGCCAGCAGCTTAGAGGGGGCCCGACCTAACGAGCAGTACTTC,CASSLEGARPNEQYF
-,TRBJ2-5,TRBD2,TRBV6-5,TGTGCCAGTTCGAAGCGGGGGGGCCAAGAGACCCAGTACTTC,CASSKRGGQETQYF
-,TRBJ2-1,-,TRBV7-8,TGTGCCAGCAGCTTACCCCAGGGATTCAGGTCAGGGGACTACAATGAGCAGTTCTTC,CASSLPQGFRSGDYNEQFF
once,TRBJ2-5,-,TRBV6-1,TGTGCCAGCACCTCACGGGCAAGGGGCGAGACCCAGTACTTC,CASTSRARGETQYF
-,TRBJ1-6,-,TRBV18,TGTGCCAGCTCAGAGGGGGTACATGGTGGTTCACCCCTCCACTTT,CASSEGVHGGSPLHF
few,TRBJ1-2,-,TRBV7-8,TGTGCCAGCAGCTCCAGAACAGACACGTTCTATGGCTACACCTTC,CASSSRTDTFYGYTF
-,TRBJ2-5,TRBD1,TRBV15,TGTGCCACCAGCAGGGGACAGGACCCCCAAGAGACCCAGTACTTC,CATSRGQDPQETQYF
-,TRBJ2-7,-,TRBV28,TGTGCCAGCAGTTTAAAAGTCTGGGCAGGGGACACCTACGAGCAGTACTTC,CASSLKVWAGDTYEQYF
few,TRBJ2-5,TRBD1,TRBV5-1,TGCGCCAGCAGCTTGGGACAGGGACGCCAAGAGACCCAGTACTTC,CASSLGQGRQETQYF
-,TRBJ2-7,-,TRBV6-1,TGTGCCAGCAGTGAAGGTGGGAGGTACGAGCAGTACTTC,CASSEGGRYEQYF
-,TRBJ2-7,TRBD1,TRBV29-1,TGCAGCGTTGAGACAGGGGGCGAGCAGTACTTC,CSVETGGEQYF
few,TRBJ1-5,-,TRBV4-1,TGCGCCAGCAGCCAAGAGAGGTGGCTCAGAGGGCCCCAGCATTTT,CASSQERWLRGPQHF
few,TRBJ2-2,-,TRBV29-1,TGCAGCGTTGGATCAGGGGCCGGGGAGCTGTTTTTT,CSVGSGAGELFF
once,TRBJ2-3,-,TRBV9,TGTGCCAGCAGCGTAGGGACAGTCGTCACAGATACGCAGTATTTT,CASSVGTVVTDTQYF
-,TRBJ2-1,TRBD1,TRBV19,TGTGCCAGTACCCCCGGGGGGGACAGGGGCCGAGGGGAGCAGTTCTTC,CASTPGGDRGRGEQFF
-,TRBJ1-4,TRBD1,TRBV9,TGTGCCAGCTCCTCGAGACAGGGGACTAATGAAAAACTGTTTTTT,CASSSRQGTNEKLFF
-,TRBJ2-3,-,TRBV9,TGTGCCAGCAGCGTAAGCTCAGATACGCAGTATTTT,CASSVSSDTQYF
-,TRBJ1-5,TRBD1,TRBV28,TGTGCCAGCAGTTTACCCGGGACAGGGATGAGCAATCAGCCCCAGCATTTT,CASSLPGTGMSNQPQHF
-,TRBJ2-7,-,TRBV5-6,TGTGCCAGCAGCTCAAGGGCGACTATTCCAGGCGAGCAGTACTTC,CASSSRATIPGEQYF
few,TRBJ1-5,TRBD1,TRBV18,TGTGCCAGCTCATCTGGGACAGATCTTAATCAGCCCCAGCATTTT,CASSSGTDLNQPQHF
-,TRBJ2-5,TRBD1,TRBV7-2,TGTGCCAGCAGTTTCAACAGGGGGCGAGAGACCCAGTACTTC,CASSFNRGRETQYF